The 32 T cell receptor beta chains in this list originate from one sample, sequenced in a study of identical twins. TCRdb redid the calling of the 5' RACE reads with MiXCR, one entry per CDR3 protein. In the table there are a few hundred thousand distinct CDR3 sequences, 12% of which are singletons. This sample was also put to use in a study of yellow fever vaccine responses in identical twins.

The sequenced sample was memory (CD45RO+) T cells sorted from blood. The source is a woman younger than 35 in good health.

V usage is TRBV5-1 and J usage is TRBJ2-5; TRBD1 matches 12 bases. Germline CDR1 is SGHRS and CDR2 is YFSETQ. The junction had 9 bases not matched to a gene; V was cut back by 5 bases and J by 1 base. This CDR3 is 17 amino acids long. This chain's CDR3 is CASRRAGTGGSQETQYF. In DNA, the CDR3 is TGCGCCAGCAGGCGCGCCGGGACAGGGGGCTCCCAAGAGACCCAGTACTTC.

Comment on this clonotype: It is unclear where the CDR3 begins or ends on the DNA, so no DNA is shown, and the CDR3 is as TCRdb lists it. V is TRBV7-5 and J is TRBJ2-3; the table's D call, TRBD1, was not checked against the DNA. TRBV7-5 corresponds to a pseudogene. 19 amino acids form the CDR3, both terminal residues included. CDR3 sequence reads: CISVPTPEGQGFCTDTQYF.

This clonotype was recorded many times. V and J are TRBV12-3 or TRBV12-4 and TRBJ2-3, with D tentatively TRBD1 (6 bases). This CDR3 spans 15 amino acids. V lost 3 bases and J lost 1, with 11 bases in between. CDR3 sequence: CASSFGQPGTDTQYF. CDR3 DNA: TGTGCCAGCAGTTTTGGACAGCCAGGCACAGATACGCAGTATTTT.

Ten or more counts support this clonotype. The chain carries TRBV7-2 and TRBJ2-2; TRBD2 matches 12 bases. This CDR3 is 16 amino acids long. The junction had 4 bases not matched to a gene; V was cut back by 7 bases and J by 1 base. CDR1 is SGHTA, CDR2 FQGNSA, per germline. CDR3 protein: CASIRGLAGNTGELFF. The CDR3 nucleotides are TGTGCCAGCATCAGGGGACTAGCGGGGAACACCGGGGAGCTGTTTTTT.

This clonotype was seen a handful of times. The DNA of the CDR3 is TGTGCCAGCAGTTTGGGCGGGAGGCAACCCTACAATGAGCAGTTCTTC. Translated, it gives CASSLGGRQPYNEQFF. The chain uses TRBV28 and TRBJ2-1; TRBD2 agrees at 8 bases. The CDR3 covers 16 residues. Looked up from germline, CDR1 is MDHEN and CDR2 is SYDVKM. V lost 3 bases to trimming and J lost 2 bases; unmatched junction nucleotides: 6.

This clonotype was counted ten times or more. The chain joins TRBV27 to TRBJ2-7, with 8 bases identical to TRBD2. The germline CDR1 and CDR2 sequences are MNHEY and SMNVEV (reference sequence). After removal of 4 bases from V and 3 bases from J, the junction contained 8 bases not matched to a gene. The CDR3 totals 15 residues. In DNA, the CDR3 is TGTGCCAGCAGTTCGCCCAGCGGGAGTGGCTACGAGCAGTACTTC. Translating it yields CASSSPSGSGYEQYF.

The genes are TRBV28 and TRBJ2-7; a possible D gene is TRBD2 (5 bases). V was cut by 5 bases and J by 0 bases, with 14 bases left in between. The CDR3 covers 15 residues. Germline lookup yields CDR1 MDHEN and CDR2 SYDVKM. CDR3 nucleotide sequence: TGTGCCAGCAGTAGGGAGCCGGGCGGCTCCTACGAGCAGTACTTC. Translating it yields CASSREPGGSYEQYF.

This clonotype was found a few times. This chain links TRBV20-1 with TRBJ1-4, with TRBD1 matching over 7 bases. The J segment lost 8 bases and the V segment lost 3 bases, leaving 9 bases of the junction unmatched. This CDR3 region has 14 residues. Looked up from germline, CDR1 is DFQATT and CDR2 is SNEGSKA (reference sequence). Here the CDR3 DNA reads TGCAGTGCTAGCCCGACAGGGCGGGGGGAAAAACTGTTTTTT. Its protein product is CSASPTGRGEKLFF.

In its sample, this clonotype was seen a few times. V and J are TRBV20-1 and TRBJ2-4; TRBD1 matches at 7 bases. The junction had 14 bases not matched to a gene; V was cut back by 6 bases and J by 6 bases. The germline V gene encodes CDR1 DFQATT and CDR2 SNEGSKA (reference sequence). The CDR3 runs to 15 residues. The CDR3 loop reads CSAPRQGTERNIQYF. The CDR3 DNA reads TGCAGTGCCCCTCGACAGGGTACAGAGAGAAACATTCAGTACTTC.

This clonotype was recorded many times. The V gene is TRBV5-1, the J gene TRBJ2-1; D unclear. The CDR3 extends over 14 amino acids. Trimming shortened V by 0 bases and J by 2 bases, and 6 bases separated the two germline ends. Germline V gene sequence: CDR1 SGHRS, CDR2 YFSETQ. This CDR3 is CASSLERTYNEQFF. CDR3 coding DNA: TGCGCCAGCAGCTTGGAGAGAACCTACAATGAGCAGTTCTTC.

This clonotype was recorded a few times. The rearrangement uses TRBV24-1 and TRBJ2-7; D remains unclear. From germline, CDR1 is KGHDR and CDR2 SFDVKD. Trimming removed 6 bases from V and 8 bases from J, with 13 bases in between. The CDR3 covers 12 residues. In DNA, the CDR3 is TGTGCCACCAGTCCCGGCTCGACCCAGCAGTACTTC. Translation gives CATSPGSTQQYF.

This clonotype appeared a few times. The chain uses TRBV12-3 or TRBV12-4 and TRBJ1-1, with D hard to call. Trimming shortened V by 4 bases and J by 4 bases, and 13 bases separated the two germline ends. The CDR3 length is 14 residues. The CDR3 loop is CASSSQQAGTEAFF. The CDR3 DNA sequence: TGTGCCAGCAGTTCCCAGCAGGCTGGCACTGAAGCTTTCTTT.

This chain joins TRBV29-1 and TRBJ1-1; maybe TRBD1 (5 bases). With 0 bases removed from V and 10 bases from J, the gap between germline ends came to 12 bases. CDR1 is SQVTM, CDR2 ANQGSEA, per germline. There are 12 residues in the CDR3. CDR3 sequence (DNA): TGCAGCGTTGAAGATACCGGGGCGGGAGCTTTCTTT. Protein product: CSVEDTGAGAFF.

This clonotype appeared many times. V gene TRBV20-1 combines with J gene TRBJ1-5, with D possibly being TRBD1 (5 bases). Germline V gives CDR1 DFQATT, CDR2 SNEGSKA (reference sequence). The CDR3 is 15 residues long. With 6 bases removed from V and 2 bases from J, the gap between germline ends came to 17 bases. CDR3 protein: CSADSGMTGNQPQHF. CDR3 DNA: TGCAGTGCCGATTCCGGGATGACAGGCAATCAGCCCCAGCATTTT.

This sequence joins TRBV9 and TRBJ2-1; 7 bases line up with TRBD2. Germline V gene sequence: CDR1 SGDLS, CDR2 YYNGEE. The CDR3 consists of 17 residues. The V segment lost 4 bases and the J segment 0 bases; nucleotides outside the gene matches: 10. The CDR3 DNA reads TGTGCCAGCAGCCCAGCGGGAAACTCGGGCTCCTACAATGAGCAGTTCTTC. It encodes CASSPAGNSGSYNEQFF.

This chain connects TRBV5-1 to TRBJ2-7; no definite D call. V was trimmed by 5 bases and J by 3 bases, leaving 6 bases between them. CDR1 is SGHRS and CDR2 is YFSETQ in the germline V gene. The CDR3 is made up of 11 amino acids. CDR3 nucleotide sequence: TGCGCCAGCAGGAAGGGCTACGAGCAGTACTTC. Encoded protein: CASRKGYEQYF. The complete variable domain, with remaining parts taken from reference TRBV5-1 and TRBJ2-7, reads KAGVTQTPRYLIKTRGQQVTLSCSPISGHRSVSWYQQTPGQGLQFLFEYFSETQRNKGNFPGRFSGRQFSNSRSEMNVSTLELGDSALYLCASRKGYEQYFGPGTRLTVT.

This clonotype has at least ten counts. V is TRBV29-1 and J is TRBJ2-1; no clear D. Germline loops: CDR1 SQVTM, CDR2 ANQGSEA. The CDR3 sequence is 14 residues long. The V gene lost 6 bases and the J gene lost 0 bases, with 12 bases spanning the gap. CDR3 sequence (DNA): TGCAGCGTAGAATTGGAGAGCTCCTACAATGAGCAGTTCTTC. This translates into CSVELESSYNEQFF.

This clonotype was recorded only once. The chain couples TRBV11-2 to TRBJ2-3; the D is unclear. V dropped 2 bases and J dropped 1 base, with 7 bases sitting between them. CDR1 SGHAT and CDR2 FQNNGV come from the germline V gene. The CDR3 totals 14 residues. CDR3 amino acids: CASSLYGGTDTQYF. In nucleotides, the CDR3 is TGTGCCAGCAGCTTATATGGCGGCACAGATACGCAGTATTTT.

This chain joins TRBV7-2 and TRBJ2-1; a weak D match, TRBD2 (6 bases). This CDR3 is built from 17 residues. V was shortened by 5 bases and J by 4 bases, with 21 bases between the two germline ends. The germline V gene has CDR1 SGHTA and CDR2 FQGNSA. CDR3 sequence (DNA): TGTGCCAGCAGCACCCCCCCCGGGAGAACACTATACAATGAGCAGTTCTTC. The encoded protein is CASSTPPGRTLYNEQFF.

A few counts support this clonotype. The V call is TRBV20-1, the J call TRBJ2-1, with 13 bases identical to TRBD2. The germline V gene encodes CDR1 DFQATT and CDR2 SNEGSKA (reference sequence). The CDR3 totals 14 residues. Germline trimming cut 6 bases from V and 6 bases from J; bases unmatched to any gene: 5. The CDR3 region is CSAETSGGANEQFF. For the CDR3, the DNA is TGCAGTGCGGAAACTAGCGGGGGGGCCAATGAGCAGTTCTTC.

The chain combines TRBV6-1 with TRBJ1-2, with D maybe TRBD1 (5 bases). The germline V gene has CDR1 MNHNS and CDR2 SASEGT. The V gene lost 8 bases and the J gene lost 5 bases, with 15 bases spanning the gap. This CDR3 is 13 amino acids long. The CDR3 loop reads CASLTEIVYGYTF. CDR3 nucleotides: TGTGCCAGCCTGACAGAGATCGTTTATGGCTACACCTTC.

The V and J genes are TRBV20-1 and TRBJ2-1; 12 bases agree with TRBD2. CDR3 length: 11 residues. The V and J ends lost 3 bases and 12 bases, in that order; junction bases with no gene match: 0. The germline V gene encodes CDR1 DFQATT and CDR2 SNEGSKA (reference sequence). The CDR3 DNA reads TGCAGTGCTAGGACTAGCGGGGGGCAGTTCTTC. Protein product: CSARTSGGQFF.

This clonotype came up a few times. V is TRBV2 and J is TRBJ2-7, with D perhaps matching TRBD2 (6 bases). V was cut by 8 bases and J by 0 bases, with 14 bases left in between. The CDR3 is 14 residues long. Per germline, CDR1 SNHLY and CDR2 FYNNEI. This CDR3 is CASALADLSYEQYF. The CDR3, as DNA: TGTGCCAGCGCATTAGCGGATCTCTCCTACGAGCAGTACTTC.

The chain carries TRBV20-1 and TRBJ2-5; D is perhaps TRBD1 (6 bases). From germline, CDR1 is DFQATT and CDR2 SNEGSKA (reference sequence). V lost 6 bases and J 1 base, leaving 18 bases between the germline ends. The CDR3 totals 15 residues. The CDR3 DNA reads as TGCAGTGCCCTAACACAGGGTTGGGGCCAAGAGACCCAGTACTTC. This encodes CSALTQGWGQETQYF.

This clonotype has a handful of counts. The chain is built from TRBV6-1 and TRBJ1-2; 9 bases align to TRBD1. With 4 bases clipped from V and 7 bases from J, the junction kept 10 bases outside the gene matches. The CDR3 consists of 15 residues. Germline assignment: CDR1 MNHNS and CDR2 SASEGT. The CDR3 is CASSVVDRGVGGYTF. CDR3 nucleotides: TGTGCCAGCAGTGTAGTGGACAGGGGTGTTGGTGGCTACACCTTC.

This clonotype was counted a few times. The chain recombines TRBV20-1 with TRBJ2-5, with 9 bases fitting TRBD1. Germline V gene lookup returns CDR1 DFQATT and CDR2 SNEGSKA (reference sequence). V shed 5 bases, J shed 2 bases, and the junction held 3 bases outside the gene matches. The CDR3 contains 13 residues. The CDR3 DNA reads TGCAGTGCTGCCGGGACAGGGCAAGAGACCCAGTACTTC. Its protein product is CSAAGTGQETQYF.

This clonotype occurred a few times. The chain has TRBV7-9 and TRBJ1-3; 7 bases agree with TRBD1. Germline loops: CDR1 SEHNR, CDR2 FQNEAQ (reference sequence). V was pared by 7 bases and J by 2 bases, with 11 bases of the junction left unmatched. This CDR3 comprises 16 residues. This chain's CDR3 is CASTQGAQGTGNTIYF. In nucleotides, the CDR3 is TGTGCCAGCACCCAAGGGGCACAGGGGACTGGAAACACCATATATTTT.

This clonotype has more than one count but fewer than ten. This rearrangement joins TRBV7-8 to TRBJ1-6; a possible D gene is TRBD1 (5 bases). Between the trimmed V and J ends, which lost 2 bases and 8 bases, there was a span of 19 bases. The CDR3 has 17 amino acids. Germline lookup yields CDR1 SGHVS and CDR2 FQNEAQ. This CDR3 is CASSLRPPRDGYSPLHF. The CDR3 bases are TGTGCCAGCAGCTTAAGGCCCCCCCGGGACGGGTATTCACCCCTCCACTTT.

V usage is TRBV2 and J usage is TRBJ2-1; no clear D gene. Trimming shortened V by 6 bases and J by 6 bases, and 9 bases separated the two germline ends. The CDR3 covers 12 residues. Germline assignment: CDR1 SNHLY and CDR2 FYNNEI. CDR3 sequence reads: CASRRVSNEQFF. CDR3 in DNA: TGTGCCAGCAGGAGAGTTTCCAATGAGCAGTTCTTC.

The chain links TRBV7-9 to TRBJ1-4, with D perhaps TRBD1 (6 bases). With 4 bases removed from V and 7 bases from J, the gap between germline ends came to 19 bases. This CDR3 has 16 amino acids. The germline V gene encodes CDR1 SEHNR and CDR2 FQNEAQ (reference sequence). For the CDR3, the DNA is TGTGCCAGCAGCTCCCGTCGGGCGCAGGGGAGTGAAAAACTGTTTTTT. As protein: CASSSRRAQGSEKLFF.

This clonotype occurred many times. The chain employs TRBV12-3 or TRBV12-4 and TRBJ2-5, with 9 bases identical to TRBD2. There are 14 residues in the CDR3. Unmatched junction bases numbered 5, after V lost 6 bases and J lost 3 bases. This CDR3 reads CASSETSGKETQYF. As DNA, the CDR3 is TGTGCCAGCAGCGAGACTAGCGGAAAAGAGACCCAGTACTTC.

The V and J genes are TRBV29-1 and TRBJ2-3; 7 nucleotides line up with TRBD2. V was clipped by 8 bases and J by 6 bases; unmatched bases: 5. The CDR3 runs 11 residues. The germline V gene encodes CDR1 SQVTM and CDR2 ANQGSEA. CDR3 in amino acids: CSLGGIDTQYF. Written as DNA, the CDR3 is TGCAGCCTGGGGGGGATCGATACGCAGTATTTT.